Presented here are 30 T cell receptor beta chains from one specimen sequenced in a study of cytomegalovirus exposure and HLA in healthy donors. The PCR made use of 60 Vbeta and 13 Jbeta primers. Clones were read by immunoSEQ multiplex PCR, and TCRdb kept only the in-frame ones, dropping some. The sample lists over 100,000 clones, approximately 70% occurring once. Sequencing was carried out using PBMCs. The receptors stem from a man aged 25-40 years in good health and CMV-seropositive.

In this sample, this clone turned up a few times. The V gene is TRBV11-3, the J gene TRBJ2-3; 8 bases are a match to TRBD2. Trimming cost V 5 bases and J 2 bases; bases outside gene matches: 9. The CDR3 is 16 amino acids. Germline assignment: CDR1 SGHNT and CDR2 YENEEA. CDR3 sequence (DNA): TGTGCCAGCAGCCTTGGGACTAGGAGGGACACAGATACGCAGTATTTT. Residues: CASSLGTRRDTDTQYF.

V usage is TRBV25-1 and J usage is TRBJ2-1; D is perhaps TRBD2 (6 bases). Germline CDR1 reads MGHDK; CDR2 reads SYGVNS. The V gene lost 4 bases and the J gene lost 4 bases, with 23 bases spanning the gap. The CDR3 sequence is 18 residues long. In DNA, the CDR3 is TGTGCCAGCAGTGCCAGCGGGCGGGGAAGAGGGGCTTACAATGAGCAGTTCTTC. This translates into CASSASGRGRGAYNEQFF.

The rearrangement joins TRBV5-1 to TRBJ2-3; TRBD2 matches at 15 bases. Germline CDR1 and CDR2: SGHRS and YFSETQ. V gave up 4 bases and J gave up 2 bases; unmatched junction bases: 11. CDR3 length equals 19 residues. The CDR3 is CASSPGGLAGGFPTDTQYF. The CDR3 nucleotides are TGCGCCAGCAGCCCAGGGGGACTAGCGGGGGGCTTCCCCACAGATACGCAGTATTTT.

This clone has just a few counts. Other nucleotide sequences from this sample produce the same CDR3. J is TRBJ2-3 and V is TRBV7-9; D gene unclear. Per germline, CDR1 SEHNR and CDR2 FQNEAQ (reference sequence). The CDR3 has 13 amino acids. V was clipped by 5 bases and J by 6 bases, with 12 bases between them. The CDR3 loop is CASSPQDEDTQYF. In DNA, the CDR3 is TGTGCCAGCAGCCCTCAGGATGAGGATACGCAGTATTTT.

The chain has TRBV28 and TRBJ2-6, with 12 nucleotides matching TRBD1. The germline V gene has CDR1 MDHEN and CDR2 SYDVKM. Losses at the gene ends were 6 bases for V and 4 bases for J; bases not matched to a gene: 10. This CDR3 has 18 amino acids. The CDR3 is CASRVGDRGLRGANVLTF. The CDR3 DNA reads as TGTGCCAGCAGGGTAGGGGACAGGGGGCTAAGGGGGGCCAACGTCCTGACTTTC.

J is TRBJ2-7 and V is TRBV7-6; 9 nucleotides match TRBD1. This CDR3 comprises 17 residues. The trim removed 5 bases at V and 4 bases at J, leaving 15 bases unmatched. CDR1 is SGHVS, CDR2 FNYEAQ, per germline. The CDR3 nucleotides read TGTGCCAGCAGCCCTGGGGTTGGGACAGGGAATAAGTACGAGCAGTACTTC. This encodes CASSPGVGTGNKYEQYF.

This chain joins TRBV11-2 and TRBJ2-7; 10 nucleotides align to TRBD1. The CDR3 runs to 14 residues. Germline V CDR1 and CDR2: SGHAT, FQNNGV. V dropped 1 base and J dropped 4; count of bases not matched to a gene: 1. CDR3 protein: CASSLGQGAYEQYV. For the CDR3, the DNA is TGTGCCAGCAGCTTAGGACAGGGGGCTTACGAGCAGTACGTC.

The V gene is TRBV5-5, the J gene TRBJ1-3; maybe TRBD1 (5 bases). Deletions cut 5 bases from V and 0 bases from J, with 15 bases between. CDR1 and CDR2 from the germline V gene are SGHKS and YYEKEE (reference sequence). The CDR3 length is 16 residues. DNA for the CDR3: TGTGCCAGCAGAACGGCCGGGGGTTTCTCTGGAAACACCATATATTTT. Residues: CASRTAGGFSGNTIYF.

The chain has TRBV7-2 and TRBJ1-1, with D possibly matching TRBD1 (6 bases). Trimming pared 4 bases from V and 5 bases from J, leaving 14 bases between. The CDR3 is 14 amino acids. Germline V CDR1 and CDR2: SGHTA, FQGNSA. The CDR3: CASSWGSRGTEAFF. CDR3 DNA sequence: TGTGCCAGCAGCTGGGGCAGTAGGGGGACTGAAGCTTTCTTT.

The chain carries TRBV29-1 and TRBJ2-2; tentative D call: TRBD1 (5 bases). Trimming removed 6 bases at V and 4 bases at J, with 18 bases between. CDR1 is SQVTM, CDR2 ANQGSEA, per germline. This CDR3 is built from 15 residues. Here the CDR3 reads CSVGALPSSTGELFF. Written as DNA, the CDR3 is TGCAGCGTAGGGGCCCTCCCCTCAAGCACCGGGGAGCTGTTTTTT.

This sequence joins TRBV6-6 and TRBJ2-7, with D unresolved. Germline assignment: CDR1 MNHNY and CDR2 SVGAGI (reference sequence). The CDR3 spans 14 residues. V dropped 2 bases and J dropped 4 bases, with 12 bases sitting between them. The CDR3 spells CASSYMARQYEQYV. For the CDR3, the DNA is TGTGCCAGCAGTTACATGGCGAGACAATACGAGCAGTACGTC.

This clone showed up just a few times. The rearrangement uses TRBV6-5 and TRBJ2-3, with 12 bases that match TRBD1. V shed 6 bases, J shed 6 bases, and the junction held 7 bases outside the gene matches. Looked up from germline, CDR1 is MNHEY and CDR2 is SVGAGI. The CDR3 is 15 amino acids. CDR3 in DNA: TGTGCCAGCAGCACGGGACAGGGGGCGTTGGATACGCAGTATTTT. This sequence encodes CASSTGQGALDTQYF.

This clone was picked up a small number of times. This sequence joins TRBV18 and TRBJ1-5; no clear D. The CDR3 totals 16 residues. V was cut by 6 bases and J by 3 bases, with 18 bases left in between. Germline CDR1 KGHSH, CDR2 LQKENI. The CDR3 DNA sequence: TGTGCCAGCTCGCAGAGCGGAGTATCGAACAATCAGCCCCAGCATTTT. Translated: CASSQSGVSNNQPQHF.

V usage is TRBV2 and J usage is TRBJ2-1; a weak D match, TRBD2 (5 bases). This CDR3 comprises 11 residues. CDR1 SNHLY and CDR2 FYNNEI come from the germline V gene. Trimming stripped 9 bases from V and 8 bases from J, with 11 bases between. The DNA of the CDR3 is TGTGCCAGTCAACTAGTCTATGAGCAGTTCTTC. Residues: CASQLVYEQFF.

By share, this clone ranks as medium-sized. This same CDR3 is encoded by further DNA sequences in the sample. The V call is TRBV11-3, the J call TRBJ2-1; 11 bases map to TRBD2. The CDR3 length is 15 residues. The ends lost 5 bases at V and 6 bases at J; junction bases unmatched: 6. Per the germline V gene, CDR1 is SGHNT and CDR2 is YENEEA. CDR3 DNA: TGTGCCAGCAGCCTAACTAGCGGGAGTCTCAATGAGCAGTTCTTC. Its translation is CASSLTSGSLNEQFF.

The genes are TRBV7-6 and TRBJ2-3, with 11 bases matching TRBD2. V trimming: 5 bases; J trimming: 2 bases; junction bases outside the gene matches: 9. Per the germline V gene, CDR1 is SGHVS and CDR2 is FNYEAQ. This CDR3 is built from 17 residues. The CDR3 DNA is TGTGCCAGCAGCCCAGGGCCGGGACTAGCGGCCACAGATACGCAGTATTTT. Its protein product is CASSPGPGLAATDTQYF.

Only a few counts were recorded for this clone. The chain uses TRBV29-1 and TRBJ1-1; TRBD1 is a possible D gene (6 bases). Trimming pared 5 bases from V and 7 bases from J, leaving 17 bases between. Germline loops: CDR1 SQVTM, CDR2 ANQGSEA. The CDR3 runs 13 residues. The CDR3: CSVSSRGGGEAFF. In DNA form, the CDR3 reads TGCAGCGTTTCGTCCAGGGGAGGGGGTGAAGCTTTCTTT.

The chain carries TRBV19 and TRBJ1-1; tentatively, D is TRBD1 (5 bases). Germline V gene data show CDR1 as LNHDA and CDR2 as SQIVND (reference sequence). V was clipped by 10 bases and J by 3 bases, with 18 bases between them. CDR3 size: 14 residues. The CDR3 loop reads CATLPQRGDTEAFF. CDR3 in DNA: TGTGCCACTCTCCCCCAGCGGGGGGACACTGAAGCTTTCTTT.

The V gene is TRBV7-2, the J gene TRBJ1-1, with TRBD1 matching 8 bases. The CDR3 has 14 amino acids. Germline CDR1 is SGHTA and CDR2 is FQGNSA. V gave up 3 bases and J gave up 5 bases; unmatched junction bases: 5. Here the CDR3 reads CASSFRQGSTEAFF. Written as DNA, the CDR3 is TGTGCCAGCAGCTTCCGACAGGGGTCGACTGAAGCTTTCTTT.

The gene calls are TRBV2 and TRBJ2-1, with 9 bases identical to TRBD1. Trimming at V came to 1 base and at J to 4 bases, leaving 2 bases not matched to a gene. This CDR3 is built from 15 residues. Germline loops: CDR1 SNHLY, CDR2 FYNNEI. The CDR3 DNA sequence: TGTGCCAGCAGTGAAGACAGGGGGCGGTACAATGAGCAGTTCTTC. Translation gives CASSEDRGRYNEQFF.

The chain recombines TRBV5-1 with TRBJ2-1; 13 nucleotides line up with TRBD2. V was pared by 4 bases and J by 8 bases, with 9 bases of the junction left unmatched. In germline, CDR1 is SGHRS, CDR2 YFSETQ. CDR3 length: 16 amino acids. As DNA, the CDR3 is TGCGCCAGCAGCAAGGGACTAGCGGGGAAGGGCCATGAGCAGTTCTTC. Residues: CASSKGLAGKGHEQFF.

This chain joins TRBV11-2 and TRBJ1-1, with a possible D match to TRBD1 (6 bases). Trimming took 2 bases from V and 3 from J, leaving 13 bases between them. Germline values: CDR1 SGHAT, CDR2 FQNNGV. The CDR3 spans 15 residues. The CDR3 sequence: CASSLTRGGYTEAFF. The CDR3 DNA follows: TGTGCCAGCAGCTTAACAAGGGGGGGTTACACTGAAGCTTTCTTT.

This chain uses TRBV2 with TRBJ2-7, with 8 bases fitting TRBD1. V shed 8 bases and J 1 base; nucleotides not matched to a gene: 4. Germline CDR1 reads SNHLY; CDR2 reads FYNNEI. This CDR3 is built from 13 residues. This CDR3 is CASGRGRSYEQYF. CDR3 nucleotides: TGTGCCAGCGGCAGGGGGCGGTCCTACGAGCAGTACTTC.

A single count supports this clone. The CDR3 spells CASRQDLFNYGYTF. For the CDR3, the DNA is TGCGCCAGTCGACAGGACCTGTTTAACTATGGCTACACCTTC. The chain recombines TRBV5-1 with TRBJ1-2; the D gene is possibly TRBD1 (6 bases). The CDR3 totals 14 residues. The V and J ends lost 8 bases and 1 base respectively, with 15 bases between them. Germline V gene sequence: CDR1 SGHRS, CDR2 YFSETQ.

In its sample, this clone was seen once. As DNA, the CDR3 is TGTGCCAGCAGCTTGGGGGGCCAGCTTAATCAGCCCCAGCATTTT. Residues: CASSLGGQLNQPQHF. V is TRBV5-6 and J is TRBJ1-5; D may be TRBD1 (5 bases). V lost 0 bases, J lost 4 bases, and 11 bases lay in between. The CDR3 runs to 15 residues. In germline, CDR1 is SGHDT, CDR2 YYEEEE.

With regard to this clone: One end of the junction does not line up with germline, which may come from a read error. The sample has other DNA sequences that encode this CDR3 too. The CDR3 is CATSSGTGGDFSNQPQHF. CDR3 nucleotides: TGTGCTACCAGCAGCGGGACAGGGGGCGACTTTAGCAATCAGCCCCAGCATTTT. This chain uses TRBV15 with TRBJ1-5, with 12 bases that match TRBD1. There are 18 residues in the CDR3. Germline V gives CDR1 LNHNV, CDR2 YYDKDF (reference sequence).

This chain links TRBV2 with TRBJ2-1, with 9 positions matching TRBD1. The CDR3 has 17 amino acids. Trimming took 4 bases from V and 7 from J; bases not matched to a gene: 14. Germline CDR1 reads SNHLY; CDR2 reads FYNNEI. The CDR3 loop is CASSAILGTGFYNEQFF. Here the CDR3 DNA reads TGTGCCAGCAGTGCGATTTTGGGGACAGGGTTTTATAATGAGCAGTTCTTC.

The genes are TRBV15 and TRBJ1-2; D perhaps matches TRBD1 (5 bases). V dropped 4 bases and J dropped 3 bases, with 15 bases sitting between them. This CDR3 contains 15 residues. Looked up from germline, CDR1 is LNHNV and CDR2 is YYDKDF (reference sequence). The CDR3 is CATSIDGGGHYGYTF. CDR3 DNA: TGTGCCACCAGCATAGACGGGGGTGGGCACTATGGCTACACCTTC.

The V gene is TRBV5-6, the J gene TRBJ2-5, with D uncertain. The CDR3 is 16 amino acids. V lost 1 base to trimming and J lost 2 bases, with 15 bases between them. Germline V gene lookup returns CDR1 SGHDT and CDR2 YYEEEE. This CDR3 reads CASSLPIRGDQETQYF. CDR3 DNA sequence: TGTGCCAGCAGCTTGCCTATTCGAGGTGATCAAGAGACCCAGTACTTC.

The V and J genes are TRBV2 and TRBJ2-7; D is possibly TRBD2 (6 bases). The ends were cut back, 8 bases at V and 4 bases at J, with 15 bases in the middle. The germline gives CDR1 SNHLY, CDR2 FYNNEI. The CDR3 consists of 13 residues. The CDR3 reads CASLWGGGYEQYF. In nucleotides, the CDR3 is TGTGCCAGCCTCTGGGGAGGCGGGTACGAGCAGTACTTC. Drawing the rest from reference TRBV2 and TRBJ2-7, the complete variable domain is EPEVTQTPSHQVTQMGQEVILRCVPISNHLYFYWYRQILGQKVEFLVSFYNNEISEKSEIFDDQFSVERPDGSNFTLKIRSTKLEDSAMYFCASLWGGGYEQYFGPGTRLTVT.